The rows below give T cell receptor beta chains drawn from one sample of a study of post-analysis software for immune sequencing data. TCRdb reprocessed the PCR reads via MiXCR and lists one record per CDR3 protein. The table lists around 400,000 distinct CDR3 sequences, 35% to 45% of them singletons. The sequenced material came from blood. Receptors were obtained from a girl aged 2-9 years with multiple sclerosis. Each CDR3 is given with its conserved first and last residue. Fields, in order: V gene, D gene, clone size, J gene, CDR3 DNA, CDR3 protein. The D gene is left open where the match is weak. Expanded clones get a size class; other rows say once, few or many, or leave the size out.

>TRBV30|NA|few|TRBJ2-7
TGTGCCTGGAGTGGTAGGCTAGGGGGGTACGAGCAGTACTTC
CAWSGRLGGYEQYF
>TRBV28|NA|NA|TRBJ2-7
TGTGCCAGCGGCTCCACTCGGACTGACGCCTTC
CASGSTRTDAF
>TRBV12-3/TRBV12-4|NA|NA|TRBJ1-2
TGTGCCAGCAGTTCCCGGACAGCTAACTATGGCTACACCTTC
CASSSRTANYGYTF
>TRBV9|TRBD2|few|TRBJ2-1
TGTGCCAGCAGCGTAGACAGCGGGATCTACAATGAGCAGTTCTTC
CASSVDSGIYNEQFF
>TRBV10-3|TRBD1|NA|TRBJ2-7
TGTGCCATCAGTGATTTTGGCAGGGGGTACGAGCAGTACTTC
CAISDFGRGYEQYF
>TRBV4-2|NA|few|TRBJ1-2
TGTGCCAGCAGCCAAGGCAAGAACTATGGCTACACCTTC
CASSQGKNYGYTF
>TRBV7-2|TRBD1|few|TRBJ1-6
TGTGCCAGCAAATACACAGGGGCGCATAGGGCACCCCTCCACTTT
CASKYTGAHRAPLHF
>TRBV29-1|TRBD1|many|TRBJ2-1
TGCAGCCACGGGGGACAGGTGGATAGCAATGAGCAGTTCTTC
CSHGGQVDSNEQFF
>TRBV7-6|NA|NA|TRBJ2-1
TGTGCCAGCAGCCCTATTCCAGACACCGTGAACTCCTACAATGAGCAGTTCTTC
CASSPIPDTVNSYNEQFF
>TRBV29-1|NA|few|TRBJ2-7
TGCAGCGTGGGGGGACCGACCTACGAGCAGTACTTC
CSVGGPTYEQYF
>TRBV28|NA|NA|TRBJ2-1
TGTGCCAGCAGATCGACTAGTGAGGCATACAATGAGCAGTTCTTC
CASRSTSEAYNEQFF
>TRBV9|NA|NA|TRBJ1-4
TGTGCCAGCAGCGTAGTCAGTGGGAGACCTGCAACTAATGAAAAACTGTTTTTT
CASSVVSGRPATNEKLFF
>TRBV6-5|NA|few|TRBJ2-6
TGTGCCAGCAGTTCCCCGACCCACAGGTTCTCTGGGGCCAACGTCCTGACTTTC
CASSSPTHRFSGANVLTF
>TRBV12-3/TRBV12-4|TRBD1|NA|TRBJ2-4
TGTGCCAGCAGTTTTGCAGGGGGCGTAAACATTCAGTACTTC
CASSFAGGVNIQYF
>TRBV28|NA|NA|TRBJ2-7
TGTGCCAGCAAATTTTCGGTCCCCTCCTACGAGCAGTACTTC
CASKFSVPSYEQYF
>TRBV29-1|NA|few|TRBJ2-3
TGCAGCGTTGATCGACCAAACACAGATACGCAGTATTTT
CSVDRPNTDTQYF